This T cell receptor (beta chain) was recovered during a study of cytomegalovirus exposure and HLA in healthy donors (dated by TCRdb to the late 2010s). In terms of the full investigation: According to a later analysis, the 120 or so validation repertoires were produced on the same platform as the approximately 620 repertoires of the first cohort. The study aimed to test whether signatures of past pathogen exposure could be identified by cataloging public T cell receptors. Besides the first cohort of some 670 subjects, a separate validation cohort made up of roughly 120 different subjects was used. To predict cytomegalovirus infection status, the study combined high-throughput TCR immunosequencing, statistical association of individual TCRs with disease status, and machine learning. Beyond this particular receptor, the publication reports: The validation cohort had no HLA typing available for a later analysis, so co-occurrence within that cohort was assessed over all 120 or so repertoires. Cytomegalovirus status was reported to be diagnosed by the classifier with high specificity and sensitivity in both the original and validation cohorts. Across donors, most TCR sequences were observed very rarely, whereas some public TCRs were present in many individuals. A few of the identified cytomegalovirus-associated TCR beta chains were confirmed in vitro to be specific for cytomegalovirus antigens. Subsequent analysis determined that TCRs grouped into clusters in the first cohort also showed a tendency toward co-occurrence across the 120 or so validation repertoires, and 94% of cluster scores exceeded 0. In the study, around 150 TCR beta chains were listed as associated with cytomegalovirus. The authors suggested that the approach could potentially be generalized to other disease states and immunological phenotypes.

The donors belonged to the validation cohort of approximately 130 subjects, which was separate from the roughly 680-subject first cohort. Details on this clone: Its antigen has not been determined. No much larger clone is present one base from it, and per-base qualities are unavailable. This same CDR3 is encoded by further DNA sequences in the sample.

V loses 0 bases at its end and J loses 4 bases; junction bases beyond the gene matches: 5. The germline V gene specifies SGHRS as CDR1 and YFSETQ as CDR2. Inclusive of the bounding cysteine and phenylalanine, the CDR3 is 15 residues long. Only CDR3 DNA remains: 45 bases, in frame from the first base. Preparation of the library involved the immunoSEQ multiplex PCR assay. Processing in the source paper ran as follows. A statistical classification framework was built for diagnosing cytomegalovirus status from the catalog of TCR beta chain sequences. TCRdb re-hosts the immuneACCESS table, in-frame sequences only. Its copies lack some clones; in the studies checked, an unresolved V gene accounts for under half of them, and the cause for the rest is not known. D and trimming were read from the DNA, whereas the V and J calls and clone size are those reported in that table. This sample comprises roughly 90,000 clones, 93% of them detected only once. The top ten clonotypes cover less than 1.5% of the sample.

Rearrangement joined TRBV5-1 to TRBJ2-7; 9 bases in between match TRBD1. The sequenced sample was PBMCs. This TCR came from a woman aged 30 to 39 in good health and CMV-seropositive. The sequenced DNA: TGCGCCAGCAGCTTGGCCGGGACAGGGATTTACGAGCAGTACTTC. Translated, it gives CASSLAGTGIYEQYF.